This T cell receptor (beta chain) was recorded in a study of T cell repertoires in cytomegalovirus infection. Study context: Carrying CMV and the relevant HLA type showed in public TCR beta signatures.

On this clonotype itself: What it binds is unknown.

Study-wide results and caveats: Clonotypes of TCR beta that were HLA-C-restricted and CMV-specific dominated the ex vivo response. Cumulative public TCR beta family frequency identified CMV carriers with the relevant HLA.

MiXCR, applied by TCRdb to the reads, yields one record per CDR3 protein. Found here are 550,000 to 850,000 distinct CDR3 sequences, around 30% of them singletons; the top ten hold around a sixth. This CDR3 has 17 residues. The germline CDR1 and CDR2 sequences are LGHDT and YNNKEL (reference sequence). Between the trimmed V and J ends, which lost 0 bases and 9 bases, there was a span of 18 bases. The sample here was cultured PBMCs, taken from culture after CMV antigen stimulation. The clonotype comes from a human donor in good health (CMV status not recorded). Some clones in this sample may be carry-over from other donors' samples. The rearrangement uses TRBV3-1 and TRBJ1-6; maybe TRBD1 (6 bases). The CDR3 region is CASSQEYPGHGVSPLHF. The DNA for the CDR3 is TGTGCCAGCAGCCAAGAGTATCCGGGACATGGAGTTTCACCCCTCCACTTT.